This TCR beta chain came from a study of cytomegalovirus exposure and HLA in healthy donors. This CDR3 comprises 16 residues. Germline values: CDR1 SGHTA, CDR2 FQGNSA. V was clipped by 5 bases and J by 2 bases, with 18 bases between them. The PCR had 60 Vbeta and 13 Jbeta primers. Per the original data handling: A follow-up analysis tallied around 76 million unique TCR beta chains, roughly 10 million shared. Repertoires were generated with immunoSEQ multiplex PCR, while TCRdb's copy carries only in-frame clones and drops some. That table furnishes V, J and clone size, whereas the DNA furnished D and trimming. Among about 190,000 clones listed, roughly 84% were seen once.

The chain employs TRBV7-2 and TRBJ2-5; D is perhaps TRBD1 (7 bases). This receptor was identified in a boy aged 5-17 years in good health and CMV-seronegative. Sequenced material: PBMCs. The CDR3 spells CASSLRGAGKQETQYF. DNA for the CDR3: TGTGCCAGCAGCCTCAGGGGGGCGGGGAAACAAGAGACCCAGTACTTC. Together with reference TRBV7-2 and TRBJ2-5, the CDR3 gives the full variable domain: GAGVSQSPSNKVTEKGKDVELRCDPISGHTALYWYRQSLGQGLEFLIYFQGNSAPDKSGLPSDRFSAERTGGSVSTLTIQRTQQEDSAVYLCASSLRGAGKQETQYFGPGTRLLVL.